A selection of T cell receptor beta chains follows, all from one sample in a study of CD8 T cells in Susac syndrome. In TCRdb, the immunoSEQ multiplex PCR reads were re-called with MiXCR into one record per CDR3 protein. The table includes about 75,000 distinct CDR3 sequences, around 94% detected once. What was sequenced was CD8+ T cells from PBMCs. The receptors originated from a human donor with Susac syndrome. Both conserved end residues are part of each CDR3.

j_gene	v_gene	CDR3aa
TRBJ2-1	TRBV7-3	CASSPWGGERNEQFF
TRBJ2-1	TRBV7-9	CASRVAGVRDPDNEQFF
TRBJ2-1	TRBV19	CASTRRDIWNEQFF
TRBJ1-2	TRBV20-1	CSTGEGGAPGGYTF
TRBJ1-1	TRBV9	CASSPEAFF
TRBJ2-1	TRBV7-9	CASSLDSLHNEQFF
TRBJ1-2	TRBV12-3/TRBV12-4	CASSLPREGSYGYTF
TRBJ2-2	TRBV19	CASSDRGTGELFF
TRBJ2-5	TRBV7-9	CASRSVGPKETQYF
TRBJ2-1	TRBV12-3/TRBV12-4	CASGLPGGQEQFF
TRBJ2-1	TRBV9	CASSVDKRGAYNEQFF
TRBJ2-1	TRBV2	CASTEPRTGEKTRSSYNEQFF
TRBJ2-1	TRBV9	CASSLSGGSLAYNEQFF
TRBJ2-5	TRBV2	CASETGRETQYF
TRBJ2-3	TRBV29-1	CSVEPRGGLVDTQYF
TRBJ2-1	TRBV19	CASSIGGSGYNEQFF
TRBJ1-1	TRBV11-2	CASSLDPGPTEAFF
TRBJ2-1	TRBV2	CASSERGSRGNEQFF
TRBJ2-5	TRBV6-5	CASSYSRQTQYF
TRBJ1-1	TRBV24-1	CATSDSDSTEAFF
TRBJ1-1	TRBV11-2	CASSLWGSNTEAFF
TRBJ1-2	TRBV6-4	CASSAGLPYGYTF
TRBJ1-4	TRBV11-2	CASSIRAANEKLFF
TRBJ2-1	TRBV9	CASSAPHGGGTEQFF
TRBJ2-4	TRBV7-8	CASSLGTSGGKYKNIQYF
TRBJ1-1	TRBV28	CASMSLNTEAFF
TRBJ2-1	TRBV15	CATVSTSGGTHEQFF
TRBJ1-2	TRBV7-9	CASIEYRDGGYTF
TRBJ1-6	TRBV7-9	CASSGDRDDNSPLHF
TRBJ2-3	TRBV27	CASTAGPSTDTQYF
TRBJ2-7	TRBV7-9	CASSLGPSSSYEQYF
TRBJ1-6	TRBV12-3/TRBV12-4	CASRLGTVAYNSPLHF
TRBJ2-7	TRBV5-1	CASSLEGSEYEQYF
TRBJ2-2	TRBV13	CASLDSRPGELFF
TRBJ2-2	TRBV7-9	CASSYLTGELFF
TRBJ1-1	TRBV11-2	CASSSSNRGLSEAFF
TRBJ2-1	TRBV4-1	CASSQVGGEQFF
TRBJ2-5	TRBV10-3	CAIGDNQETQYF
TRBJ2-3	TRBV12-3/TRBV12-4	CASSPPPGGGDTQYF
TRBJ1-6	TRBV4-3	CASSQANSYNSPLHF
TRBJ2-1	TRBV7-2	CASSLDPAGSYNEQFF
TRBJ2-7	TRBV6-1	CASSPAYEQYF
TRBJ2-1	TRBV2	CASSELSYNEQFF
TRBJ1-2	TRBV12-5	CASGLGTGQIYGYTF